Listed below are T cell receptor beta chains from one sample, sequenced in a study of T cells after yellow fever vaccination. MiXCR was run by TCRdb on the 5' RACE reads, yielding one entry per CDR3 protein. The data show some 340,000 distinct CDR3 sequences, with roughly 10% seen just once and 3% to 3.5% held by the top ten. The specimen was CD4+ T cells sorted from PBMCs, collected 45 days after the yellow fever booster vaccination. The origin of the receptors is a man aged 18 to 29 who received the YFV17D yellow fever vaccine. The CDR3 runs from the conserved cysteine through the conserved F or W. The D gene is left open where the match is weak.

V gene	D gene	J gene	CDR3 length	CDR3 protein
TRBV5-1	TRBD2	TRBJ2-7	14	CASSLNQGGDEQYF
TRBV7-9	TRBD1	TRBJ1-6	15	CASSFHDRENSPLHF
TRBV6-6	NA	TRBJ2-3	11	CASSTRDTQYF
TRBV6-5	TRBD2	TRBJ2-2	14	CASRSSGGAGELFF
TRBV9	NA	TRBJ2-3	14	CASSVDLLADTQYF
TRBV7-2	TRBD2	TRBJ2-5	15	CASSFGLAGTETQYF
TRBV7-9	NA	TRBJ1-5	16	CASSRTNSQGNQPQHF
TRBV7-9	NA	TRBJ1-1	12	CASSLETTEAFF
TRBV7-2	NA	TRBJ1-3	17	CASSLGFGGFGGNTIYF
TRBV19	TRBD2	TRBJ2-2	18	CASSIGVAGGPLTGELFF
TRBV7-2	NA	TRBJ2-3	14	CASSPRQSTDTQYF
TRBV5-1	TRBD2	TRBJ2-3	15	CASSWTSGGLDTQYF
TRBV20-1	TRBD2	TRBJ2-3	14	CSASWGGGTDTQYF
TRBV19	TRBD1	TRBJ2-3	15	CASSTPGQGPDTQYF
TRBV10-3	NA	TRBJ2-5	13	CAISSVFTETQYF
TRBV7-9	NA	TRBJ2-1	12	CASAGAYNEQFF
TRBV4-1	TRBD1	TRBJ2-4	20	CASSQDGQGITRVAKNIQYF
TRBV7-6	TRBD2	TRBJ2-3	18	CASSLAPASGGFTDTQYF
TRBV5-1	TRBD2	TRBJ2-1	15	CASSLIAGGQNEQFF
TRBV4-2	TRBD1	TRBJ1-1	15	CASSAEPRDRVIAFF
TRBV28	NA	TRBJ2-4	15	CASSPSGPMGDIQYF
TRBV20-1	NA	TRBJ2-2	12	CSAREGTGELFF
TRBV5-1	NA	TRBJ2-5	13	CASSRIRGETQYF
TRBV29-1	TRBD1	TRBJ1-2	12	CSATGGFYGYTF
TRBV9	NA	TRBJ2-3	14	CASTLGGDPDTQYF
TRBV28	TRBD1	TRBJ1-5	17	CASRPTGRRNFNQPQHF
TRBV18	NA	TRBJ2-2	15	CASSPRAVNTGELFF
TRBV30	NA	TRBJ1-2	15	CAWSIGSEGFRGYTF
TRBV2	TRBD1	TRBJ2-7	14	CASRPDRSSYEQYF
TRBV12-3/TRBV12-4	NA	TRBJ1-3	16	CAIDGWGSSSGNTIYF
TRBV10-3	TRBD1	TRBJ1-2	12	CAIDRGIYGYTF
TRBV4-1	NA	TRBJ2-2	14	CASSPILRTGELFF
TRBV19	NA	TRBJ2-3	13	CASSIKQGDTQYF
TRBV19	TRBD1	TRBJ2-2	16	CASNTPGQGNTGELFF
TRBV7-2	TRBD1	TRBJ1-1	15	CASSRDRPMFTEAFF
TRBV5-1	NA	TRBJ1-4	18	CASSDALRTIATNEKLFF
TRBV12-3/TRBV12-4	NA	TRBJ1-5	13	CASSYDGDQPQHF
TRBV7-6	TRBD2	TRBJ2-1	17	CASSLGVAGHSYNEQFF
TRBV2	NA	TRBJ2-7	14	CASSGLGSSYEQYF
TRBV4-3	NA	TRBJ1-1	14	CASSQGIGNTEAFF
TRBV6-5	NA	TRBJ2-2	13	CASRAKNTGELFF
TRBV11-1	NA	TRBJ2-5	14	CASSLQGYQETQYF
TRBV27	TRBD2	TRBJ2-2	13	CASSLAVTGELFF
TRBV20-1	NA	TRBJ1-3	15	CSARSNPASGNTIYF
TRBV4-1	TRBD1	TRBJ1-2	14	CASSQYRGRDGYTF
TRBV15	NA	TRBJ2-1	18	CATSRGLKRGGAYNEQFF
TRBV5-6	NA	TRBJ1-1	14	CASSLAGMGTEAFF
TRBV7-9	TRBD1	TRBJ1-1	16	CASSFADRDFLTEAFF
TRBV4-3	NA	TRBJ2-5	15	CASSQGVGYQETQYF